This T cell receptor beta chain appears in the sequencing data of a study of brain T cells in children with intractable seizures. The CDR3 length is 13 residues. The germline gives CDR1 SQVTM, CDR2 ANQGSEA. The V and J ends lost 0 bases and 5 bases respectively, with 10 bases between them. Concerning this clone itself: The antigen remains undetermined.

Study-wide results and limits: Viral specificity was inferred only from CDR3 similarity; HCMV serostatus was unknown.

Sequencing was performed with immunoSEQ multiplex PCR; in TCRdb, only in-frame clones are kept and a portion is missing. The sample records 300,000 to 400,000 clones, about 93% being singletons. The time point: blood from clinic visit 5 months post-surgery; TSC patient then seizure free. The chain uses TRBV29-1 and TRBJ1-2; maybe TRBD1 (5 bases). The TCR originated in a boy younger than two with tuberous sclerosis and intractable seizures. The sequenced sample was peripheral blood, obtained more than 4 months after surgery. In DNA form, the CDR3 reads TGCAGCGTTGAAGATTATGGGACTTATGGCTACACCTTC. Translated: CSVEDYGTYGYTF.